The text below deals with one T cell receptor beta chain. These data belong to a study of blood T cell repertoires in COVID-19. About the study: Italy, Spain and the United States were the sources of the convalescent and acute COVID-19 samples. T cells, B-cell-depleted T cells, or PBMCs provided the cDNA or gDNA that served as material.

Trimming took 3 bases from V and 4 from J, leaving 18 bases between them. Germline V gene sequence: CDR1 MNHEY, CDR2 SMNVEV (reference sequence). The CDR3 has 16 residues. Per the original methods: Amplified reference gene primers provided the basis for estimating nucleated cell counts. Measured with immunoSEQ multiplex PCR; TCRdb has only the in-frame clones, and not every one. D and trimming were read from the DNA, whereas the V and J calls and clone size are those reported in that table. The sample has about 24,000 clones, 85% to 90% seen once. This TCR derives from a human donor in a cohort sampled during active COVID-19. The rearrangement links TRBV27 to TRBJ1-2; a weak D match, TRBD1 (6 bases). Sequenced: peripheral blood. CDR3 nucleotides: TGTGCCAGCAGTTTGGGGAGGGGGGTAATTGGCTATGGCTACACCTTC. Translating gives CASSLGRGVIGYGYTF.